This passage covers 30 T cell receptor beta chains from one sample sequenced in a study of T cells after yellow fever vaccination. Each CDR3 protein gets one entry after TCRdb re-called the 5' RACE reads with MiXCR. The table lists around 160,000 distinct CDR3 sequences, about 7% of them singletons. The material sequenced was CD4+ T cells sorted from PBMCs, taken 5 to 6 days after the first yellow fever vaccination. These receptors came from a man younger than 35 who received the YFV17D yellow fever vaccine.

The chain joins TRBV6-1 to TRBJ2-7; no clear D gene. CDR1 is MNHNS, CDR2 SASEGT, per germline. Trimming removed 4 bases from V and 6 bases from J, with 7 bases in between. There are 11 residues in the CDR3. CDR3 protein: CASSASGEQYV. The CDR3 coding sequence is TGTGCCAGCAGTGCGAGTGGCGAGCAGTACGTC.

This clonotype was seen at least ten times. The J gene is TRBJ1-2, the V gene TRBV6-1; weak D call: TRBD1 (5 bases). Germline V gene data show CDR1 as MNHNS and CDR2 as SASEGT. Trimming left V 8 bases short and J 7 bases short, with 20 bases between. The CDR3 is made up of 14 amino acids. CDR3 coding DNA: TGTGCCAGCCACAGAAAACCAGGGTTTGCTGGCTACACCTTC. Translation gives CASHRKPGFAGYTF.

This clonotype was detected many times. V is TRBV12-3 or TRBV12-4 and J is TRBJ2-6; 8 bases line up with TRBD1. The CDR3 is 14 amino acids. V gave up 6 bases and J gave up 2 bases; unmatched junction bases: 0. The CDR3 loop is CASRDRAGANVLTF. The CDR3 coding sequence is TGTGCCAGCAGGGACAGGGCTGGGGCCAACGTCCTGACTTTC.

This clonotype appeared a few times. This chain links TRBV18 with TRBJ2-7; unclear D gene. The V gene's germline CDR1 is KGHSH and CDR2 LQKENI. The CDR3 loop spans 14 amino acids. Trimming took 2 bases from V and 7 from J, leaving 15 bases between them. CDR3 nucleotide sequence: TGTGCCAGCTCACCAAACGGAGCACTGGGGGAGCAGTACTTC. It codes for CASSPNGALGEQYF.

The chain combines TRBV6-1 with TRBJ1-5, with 9 bases that match TRBD1. Germline V CDR1 and CDR2: MNHNS, SASEGT. The CDR3 contains 17 residues. Unmatched junction bases numbered 13, after V lost 5 bases and J lost 5 bases. As DNA, the CDR3 is TGTGCCAGCAGTCGAGGCTCCGGGACAGGGTTCGATCAGCCCCAGCATTTT. Residues: CASSRGSGTGFDQPQHF.

This clonotype showed up just once. A much larger clonotype is one base distant, so this may be a read error. Here the CDR3 DNA reads TGTGCCAGCATCGGACGGAGCTATGGCTACACCTTC. Translating gives CASIGRSYGYTF. The chain employs TRBV11-2 and TRBJ1-2; no firm D call. V was cut by 7 bases and J by 4 bases, with 10 bases left in between. The CDR3 extends over 12 amino acids. Looked up from germline, CDR1 is SGHAT and CDR2 is FQNNGV. Together with reference TRBV11-2 and TRBJ1-2, the CDR3 gives the full variable domain: EAGVAQSPRYKIIEKRQSVAFWCNPISGHATLYWYQQILGQGPKLLIQFQNNGVVDDSQLPKDRFSAERLKGVDSTLKIQPAKLEDSAVYLCASIGRSYGYTFGSGTRLTVV.

This sequence joins TRBV20-1 and TRBJ2-7, with 7 bases aligning to TRBD1. V shed 1 base, J shed 6 bases, and the junction held 12 bases outside the gene matches. The CDR3 spans 15 residues. Germline CDR1 and CDR2: DFQATT and SNEGSKA (reference sequence). CDR3 loop: CSARAPTGSGSEQYF. CDR3 bases: TGCAGTGCTAGAGCCCCGACAGGGTCGGGTTCCGAGCAGTACTTC.

This chain connects TRBV6-6 to TRBJ2-3; no clear D gene. CDR1 is MNHNY and CDR2 is SVGAGI in the germline V gene (reference sequence). The V end lost 6 bases, the J end lost 0 bases, and 13 bases lay between the germline ends. The CDR3 is 15 amino acids. The CDR3 sequence is CASSPGRTSTDTQYF. The CDR3 DNA reads as TGTGCCAGCAGCCCCGGACGGACGAGCACAGATACGCAGTATTTT.

V and J are TRBV6-1 and TRBJ1-1; D not resolved. Trimming removed 3 bases at V and 3 bases at J, with 5 bases between. This CDR3 comprises 12 residues. Germline loops: CDR1 MNHNS, CDR2 SASEGT. The CDR3 DNA sequence: TGTGCCAGCAGTGACCCTCACACTGAAGCTTTCTTT. Its translation is CASSDPHTEAFF.

The genes are TRBV12-3 or TRBV12-4 and TRBJ1-2; no clear D gene. V was cut by 1 base and J by 4 bases, with 10 bases left in between. The CDR3 spans 14 residues. The CDR3 region has the DNA TGTGCCAGCAGTTTAGAGGGCTGGGGCTATGGCTACACCTTC. Protein sequence: CASSLEGWGYGYTF.

This clonotype was detected only a few times. The chain has TRBV2 and TRBJ2-3; D is undetermined. Germline loops: CDR1 SNHLY, CDR2 FYNNEI. The CDR3 loop spans 13 amino acids. The V end lost 6 bases, the J end lost 3 bases, and 10 bases lay between the germline ends. The CDR3 nucleotides read TGTGCCAGCAGCAGGAGTATTACAGATACGCAGTATTTT. This gives the protein CASSRSITDTQYF.

This clonotype was counted many times. The chain joins TRBV7-9 to TRBJ2-1; D unclear. V lost 5 bases, J lost 5 bases, and 10 bases lay in between. CDR1 and CDR2 from the germline V gene are SEHNR and FQNEAQ (reference sequence). The CDR3 runs to 13 residues. CDR3 sequence reads: CASSIFDNNEQFF. The CDR3 DNA reads TGTGCCAGCAGCATATTCGACAACAATGAGCAGTTCTTC.

In this sample, this clonotype turned up many times. The CDR3: CASSSGRIGYEQYF. CDR3 nucleotide sequence: TGTGCCAGCAGCTCGGGACGGATCGGCTACGAGCAGTACTTC. The chain carries TRBV5-5 and TRBJ2-7; D tentatively reads TRBD1 or TRBD2 (5 bases each). Germline values: CDR1 SGHKS, CDR2 YYEKEE (reference sequence). V was clipped by 3 bases and J by 3 bases, with 13 bases between them. The CDR3 totals 14 residues.

This clonotype showed up many times. The chain has TRBV5-1 and TRBJ2-7, with D possibly matching TRBD2 (6 bases). Germline lookup yields CDR1 SGHRS and CDR2 YFSETQ. The germline V and J ends were trimmed by 4 bases and 0 bases, with 14 bases remaining between them. CDR3 length: 15 residues. CDR3 coding DNA: TGCGCCAGCAGCACCACCGGACTAAGCTCCTACGAGCAGTACTTC. This encodes CASSTTGLSSYEQYF.

This clonotype was seen only a few times. This chain uses TRBV7-2 with TRBJ2-5; a possible D gene is TRBD1 (6 bases). Trimming shortened V by 4 bases and J by 9 bases, and 12 bases separated the two germline ends. The CDR3 runs 12 residues. Germline CDR1 is SGHTA and CDR2 is FQGNSA. CDR3 in DNA: TGTGCCAGCAGCTGGGGGCCCGAAGCCCAGTACTTC. It yields the protein CASSWGPEAQYF.

In its sample, this clonotype was seen a few times. The chain is built from TRBV20-1 and TRBJ2-6; TRBD2 matches at 7 bases. This CDR3 comprises 16 residues. V lost 5 bases and J lost 0; bases outside the gene matches: 7. CDR1 and CDR2 from the germline V gene are DFQATT and SNEGSKA (reference sequence). The CDR3 DNA follows: TGCAGTGCTCGTCCTGGGGGGGGCTCTGGGGCCAACGTCCTGACTTTC. Translated, it gives CSARPGGGSGANVLTF.

This clonotype was recorded many times. The chain links TRBV5-1 to TRBJ2-3, with 9 bases aligning to TRBD1. The CDR3 spans 15 residues. With V trimmed by 4 bases and J by 7 bases, 10 bases remained unmatched. Germline V gives CDR1 SGHRS, CDR2 YFSETQ. The CDR3 DNA sequence: TGCGCCAGCAGCGCCACGGGACAGGGACCCAATACGCAGTATTTT. It yields the protein CASSATGQGPNTQYF.

The CDR3 DNA follows: TGTGCCAGCAGCTTAGTAGTCGCCTCCTACAATGAGCAGTTCTTC. Protein product: CASSLVVASYNEQFF. The V gene is TRBV11-2, the J gene TRBJ2-1; no clear D gene. Germline V gene sequence: CDR1 SGHAT, CDR2 FQNNGV. There are 15 residues in the CDR3. V lost 1 base and J 0 bases, leaving 7 bases between the germline ends. The full variable domain, its missing parts supplied by reference TRBV11-2 and TRBJ2-1, is EAGVAQSPRYKIIEKRQSVAFWCNPISGHATLYWYQQILGQGPKLLIQFQNNGVVDDSQLPKDRFSAERLKGVDSTLKIQPAKLEDSAVYLCASSLVVASYNEQFFGPGTRLTVL.

There are many counts of this clonotype. V is TRBV6-5 and J is TRBJ1-6, with D tentatively TRBD1 (5 bases). V gave up 0 bases and J gave up 4 bases, with 7 bases separating them. In germline, CDR1 is MNHEY, CDR2 SVGAGI. The CDR3 has 15 amino acids. The CDR3 coding sequence is TGTGCCAGCAGTTACTCGACAGATTATAATTCACCCCTCCACTTT. It translates to CASSYSTDYNSPLHF.

With respect to this clonotype: A much more abundant neighbour one base away suggests this may be a read error. The rearrangement uses TRBV6-2 or TRBV6-3 and TRBJ2-3, with TRBD1 matching 7 bases. Germline values: CDR1 MNHEY, CDR2 SVGEGT. CDR3 length equals 18 residues. CDR3 sequence: CTSSYSSRGIPSTDTQYF. The CDR3 DNA reads TGTACCAGCAGTTACTCCAGCAGGGGGATTCCTAGCACAGATACGCAGTATTTT.

The J gene is TRBJ2-2, the V gene TRBV6-5; no firm D call. V lost 4 bases, J lost 7 bases, and 13 bases lay in between. This CDR3 is 14 amino acids long. Germline V lookup: CDR1 MNHEY, CDR2 SVGAGI. In DNA form, the CDR3 reads TGTGCCAGCAGTTTCCTTCAGTTGGGCGGGGAGCTGTTTTTT. It yields the protein CASSFLQLGGELFF.

This clonotype has only a few counts. A read error may be the cause here, since a much bigger clone is one base away. The genes are TRBV2 and TRBJ2-3; D remains unclear. Deletions cut 3 bases from V and 6 bases from J, with 13 bases between. CDR3 length equals 14 residues. Germline V gene data show CDR1 as SNHLY and CDR2 as FYNNEI. The CDR3 coding sequence is TGTGCCAGCAGTGACCGTTCAGGAATTGATACGCAGTATTTT. It translates to CASSDRSGIDTQYF. Together with reference TRBV2 and TRBJ2-3, the CDR3 gives the full variable domain: EPEVTQTPSHQVTQMGQEVILRCVPISNHLYFYWYRQILGQKVEFLVSFYNNEISEKSEIFDDQFSVERPDGSNFTLKIRSTKLEDSAMYFCASSDRSGIDTQYFGPGTRLTVL.

This clonotype was seen repeatedly, ten times or more. The CDR3 DNA reads TGTGCCAGCAAAATGGAGTGGAGCACCGGGGAGCTGTTTTTT. It is translated as CASKMEWSTGELFF. J is TRBJ2-2 and V is TRBV6-2 or TRBV6-3; D is undetermined. Per germline, CDR1 MNHEY and CDR2 SVGEGT. The length of the CDR3 is 14 residues. The V and J ends lost 7 bases and 4 bases respectively, with 13 bases between them.

The J gene is TRBJ2-7, the V gene TRBV7-2, with no clear D. Germline lookup yields CDR1 SGHTA and CDR2 FQGNSA. V was shortened by 4 bases and J by 2 bases, with 9 bases between the two germline ends. This CDR3 is built from 13 residues. CDR3 sequence reads: CASSSQEAYEQYV. CDR3 sequence (DNA): TGTGCCAGCAGCTCCCAAGAAGCCTACGAGCAGTACGTC.

At least ten counts were recorded for this clonotype. V is TRBV6-1 and J is TRBJ2-3; the D is unclear. Germline V CDR1 and CDR2: MNHNS, SASEGT. The CDR3 length is 15 residues. V lost 10 bases to trimming and J lost 2 bases, with 19 bases between them. CDR3 sequence: CATLPEGSPTDTQYF. In DNA, the CDR3 is TGTGCCACCCTTCCGGAAGGAAGCCCCACAGATACGCAGTATTTT.

This clonotype was recorded a few times. The chain recombines TRBV7-3 with TRBJ1-6, with no clear D. Trimming left V 5 bases short and J 4 bases short, with 9 bases between. Germline V gives CDR1 SGHTA, CDR2 FQGTGA. The CDR3 covers 14 residues. The CDR3 bases are TGTGCCAGCAGCCAGTACTCATATAATTCACCCCTCCACTTT. Translated: CASSQYSYNSPLHF.

This clonotype was recorded many times. The chain joins TRBV12-3 or TRBV12-4 to TRBJ2-7, with D unresolved. The ends were cut back, 3 bases at V and 6 bases at J, with 12 bases in the middle. CDR3 length equals 13 residues. The CDR3, as DNA: TGTGCCAGCAGTTTTTCCCCGGATCTCGAGCAGTACTTC. Translating it yields CASSFSPDLEQYF.

This chain joins TRBV7-2 and TRBJ2-7, with D possibly being TRBD2 (7 bases). Germline assignment: CDR1 SGHTA and CDR2 FQGNSA. The CDR3 loop spans 15 amino acids. V lost 3 bases and J lost 2, with 14 bases in between. CDR3 loop: CASSLDGGGPYEQYF. CDR3 bases: TGTGCCAGCAGCTTGGATGGCGGGGGCCCCTACGAGCAGTACTTC. The full variable domain, with the rest looked up from reference TRBV7-2 and TRBJ2-7, is GAGVSQSPSNKVTEKGKDVELRCDPISGHTALYWYRQSLGQGLEFLIYFQGNSAPDKSGLPSDRFSAERTGGSVSTLTIQRTQQEDSAVYLCASSLDGGGPYEQYFGPGTRLTVT.

This clonotype was recorded a few times. CDR3 sequence (DNA): TGTGCCAGCAGTTCCCGACGAGATTACGAGCAGTACTTC. The encoded protein is CASSSRRDYEQYF. V gene TRBV6-5 combines with J gene TRBJ2-7; D unclear. V was pared by 4 bases and J by 4 bases, with 11 bases between. The CDR3 has 13 amino acids. Germline loops: CDR1 MNHEY, CDR2 SVGAGI.

This clonotype was counted at least ten times. The rearrangement joins TRBV20-1 to TRBJ2-5, with 9 bases aligning to TRBD2. CDR3 size: 16 residues. Germline CDR1 reads DFQATT; CDR2 reads SNEGSKA (reference sequence). J was trimmed by 5 bases and V by 0 bases; bases with no gene match: 10. CDR3 amino acids: CSARDAAGGTFETQYF. The CDR3 DNA follows: TGCAGTGCTAGAGATGCGGCGGGGGGGACTTTTGAGACCCAGTACTTC.